A single sample is the source of the 22 T cell receptor beta chains below, sequenced in a study of cytomegalovirus exposure and HLA in healthy donors. Primers included in the PCR were 60 Vbeta and 13 Jbeta primers. Sequencing used immunoSEQ multiplex PCR; TCRdb keeps in-frame clones, though not all of them. The sample consists of some 90,000 clones, over 70% of them appearing once. The sample comprised PBMCs. The receptors were sampled from a middle-aged man in good health and CMV-seronegative.

The chain links TRBV6-5 to TRBJ1-6, with 8 bases identical to TRBD1. V lost 5 bases to trimming and J lost 9 bases; unmatched junction nucleotides: 6. This CDR3 has 14 amino acids. The germline CDR1 and CDR2 sequences are MNHEY and SVGAGI. Written as DNA, the CDR3 is TGTGCCAGCAGTCTGGACAGGGAGGGTTCACCCCTCCACTTT. It is translated as CASSLDREGSPLHF.

The V gene is TRBV7-3, the J gene TRBJ2-3; 8 bases fit TRBD2. The CDR3 runs 14 residues. Trimming took 3 bases from V and 1 from J; bases not matched to a gene: 0. Germline V gene sequence: CDR1 SGHTA, CDR2 FQGTGA. The CDR3 loop is CASSFSGGTDTQYF. CDR3 sequence (DNA): TGTGCCAGCAGCTTTAGCGGGGGCACAGATACGCAGTATTTT.

This chain connects TRBV2 to TRBJ1-5; D possibly corresponds to TRBD1 (5 bases). Germline V gene sequence: CDR1 SNHLY, CDR2 FYNNEI. Trimming took off 4 bases at V and 9 bases at J, with 7 bases between the two ends. CDR3 size: 11 residues. CDR3 loop: CASSGGGPQHF. The CDR3 coding sequence is TGTGCCAGCAGTGGCGGGGGGCCCCAGCATTTT.

The V gene is TRBV5-6, the J gene TRBJ2-5, with D hard to call. The CDR3 is 14 amino acids. V shed 2 bases and J shed 4 bases, with 12 bases lying between them. Germline CDR1 reads SGHDT; CDR2 reads YYEEEE. The CDR3 protein is CASSFGGILETQYF. The CDR3 DNA reads as TGTGCCAGCAGCTTCGGTGGTATTCTAGAGACCCAGTACTTC.

CDR3 loop: CASSQFLLAKYEQYF. CDR3 nucleotides: TGCGCCAGCAGCCAATTTCTCCTAGCGAAATACGAGCAGTACTTC. The chain is built from TRBV4-1 and TRBJ2-7; D perhaps matches TRBD2 (6 bases). Trimming removed 2 bases from V and 4 bases from J, with 15 bases in between. This CDR3 is built from 15 residues. CDR1 and CDR2 from the germline V gene are MGHRA and YSYEKL.

This clone was recorded only once. The gene calls are TRBV5-6 and TRBJ1-1; possibly TRBD1 for D (5 bases). Trimming took off 0 bases at V and 4 bases at J, with 19 bases between the two ends. The CDR3 spans 17 residues. Germline assignment: CDR1 SGHDT and CDR2 YYEEEE. DNA for the CDR3: TGTGCCAGCAGCTTGGGGGGGGGAGGGCTAGGAGTCACTGAAGCTTTCTTT. Amino acids: CASSLGGGGLGVTEAFF.

The J gene is TRBJ1-6, the V gene TRBV25-1; D unclear. The CDR3 is 14 amino acids. Germline V CDR1 and CDR2: MGHDK, SYGVNS. V lost 4 bases and J 6 bases, leaving 10 bases between the germline ends. For the CDR3, the DNA is TGTGCCAGCAGTGGCGGGGTACTTAATTCACCCCTCCACTTT. This encodes CASSGGVLNSPLHF.

The DNA for the CDR3 is TGTGCCAGCAGCTGGAGGGTAGCGGGGACCCCGACCTACGAGCAGTACTTC. Protein product: CASSWRVAGTPTYEQYF. The J gene is TRBJ2-7, the V gene TRBV7-2; 8 nucleotides line up with TRBD2. Trimming at V came to 4 bases and at J to 2 bases, leaving 13 bases not matched to a gene. The CDR3 spans 17 residues. Germline V gene sequence: CDR1 SGHTA, CDR2 FQGNSA.

The chain joins TRBV7-3 to TRBJ2-2; a possible D gene is TRBD2 (7 bases). From germline, CDR1 is SGHTA and CDR2 FQGTGA. The CDR3 is made up of 18 amino acids. The V gene lost 3 bases and the J gene lost 6 bases, with 23 bases spanning the gap. The CDR3 here is CASSFGATLGGGSGELFF. The CDR3 DNA is TGTGCCAGCAGCTTCGGCGCTACCCTGGGAGGGGGTTCCGGGGAGCTGTTTTTT.

V is TRBV19 and J is TRBJ1-1; perhaps TRBD1 as D (5 bases). Germline lookup yields CDR1 LNHDA and CDR2 SQIVND (reference sequence). CDR3 length: 15 amino acids. V was trimmed by 9 bases and J by 0 bases, leaving 17 bases between them. The CDR3 coding sequence is TGTGCCAGCCGAGAGGGTGGGGGGTTGAACACTGAAGCTTTCTTT. It yields the protein CASREGGGLNTEAFF.

The chain recombines TRBV28 with TRBJ2-7; 9 nucleotides match TRBD1. The junction had 14 bases not matched to a gene; V was cut back by 10 bases and J by 1 base. Per germline, CDR1 MDHEN and CDR2 SYDVKM. This CDR3 region has 16 residues. In DNA form, the CDR3 reads TGTGCCACCAAATTCCCCCCTGGGACAGGGTCCTACGAGCAGTACTTC. Amino acid sequence: CATKFPPGTGSYEQYF.

V is TRBV27 and J is TRBJ2-5; D remains ambiguous. With 0 bases removed from V and 3 bases from J, the gap between germline ends came to 8 bases. CDR1 is MNHEY and CDR2 is SMNVEV in the germline V gene (reference sequence). The CDR3 is made up of 14 amino acids. CDR3 sequence: CASSLSRSKETQYF. In nucleotides, the CDR3 is TGTGCCAGCAGTTTATCTCGGAGTAAAGAGACCCAGTACTTC.

The J gene is TRBJ1-1, the V gene TRBV19; no reliable D call. The V and J ends lost 1 base and 0 bases respectively, with 3 bases between them. Looked up from germline, CDR1 is LNHDA and CDR2 is SQIVND (reference sequence). The CDR3 loop spans 13 amino acids. The CDR3 is CASSIGVNTEAFF. CDR3 DNA sequence: TGTGCCAGTAGTATAGGAGTGAACACTGAAGCTTTCTTT.

This chain connects TRBV7-9 to TRBJ1-5; D is ambiguous. Germline CDR1 SEHNR, CDR2 FQNEAQ (reference sequence). V lost 2 bases and J 0 bases, leaving 14 bases between the germline ends. CDR3 length: 17 amino acids. CDR3 bases: TGTGCCAGCAGCTTAATCCGGCCAGGTTATAGCAATCAGCCCCAGCATTTT. Encoded protein: CASSLIRPGYSNQPQHF.

V is TRBV5-5 and J is TRBJ1-1; 9 bases map to TRBD1. Germline values: CDR1 SGHKS, CDR2 YYEKEE (reference sequence). Trimming at V came to 0 bases and at J to 3 bases, leaving 3 bases not matched to a gene. The CDR3 sequence is 15 residues long. CDR3 sequence reads: CASSLAWDRDTEAFF. As DNA, the CDR3 is TGTGCCAGCAGCTTGGCGTGGGACAGGGACACTGAAGCTTTCTTT.

In DNA form, the CDR3 reads TGTGCCAGCAGCACTCTTGCGGGGGAGCAGTACTTC. Translating gives CASSTLAGEQYF. The chain joins TRBV7-3 to TRBJ2-7; the D gene is possibly TRBD2 (6 bases). The V end was cut by 5 bases, the J end by 7 bases, with 12 bases between. This CDR3 comprises 12 residues. Per germline, CDR1 SGHTA and CDR2 FQGTGA.

In this sample, this clone turned up a few times. The chain has TRBV18 and TRBJ1-2, with TRBD1 matching over 7 bases. Looked up from germline, CDR1 is KGHSH and CDR2 is LQKENI. This CDR3 is 13 amino acids long. Losses at the gene ends were 3 bases for V and 7 bases for J; bases not matched to a gene: 5. The CDR3, as DNA: TGTGCCAGCTCACCCGACAGGGACGGTGGCTACACCTTC. Translating it yields CASSPDRDGGYTF.

This clone was seen more than once but under ten times. The chain joins TRBV5-1 to TRBJ1-2; the match to TRBD1 covers 7 bases. Trimming removed 4 bases from V and 6 bases from J; junction bases left unmatched: 3. The CDR3 is made up of 12 amino acids. In germline, CDR1 is SGHRS, CDR2 YFSETQ. As DNA, the CDR3 is TGCGCCAGCAGCGTCGACAGGGATGGCTACACCTTC. Translated, it gives CASSVDRDGYTF.

V usage is TRBV7-9 and J usage is TRBJ2-7; 8 nucleotides agree with TRBD1. V lost 3 bases to trimming and J lost 3 bases; unmatched junction nucleotides: 7. The CDR3 extends over 15 amino acids. From germline, CDR1 is SEHNR and CDR2 FQNEAQ (reference sequence). The CDR3 spells CASSFLSRGHYEQYF. The CDR3 bases are TGTGCCAGCAGCTTTTTGTCCAGGGGGCACTACGAGCAGTACTTC.

The chain employs TRBV5-4 and TRBJ2-2; weak D call: TRBD2 (6 bases). Deletions cut 0 bases from V and 2 bases from J, with 11 bases between. This CDR3 spans 16 amino acids. The germline V gene encodes CDR1 SGHNT and CDR2 YYREEE (reference sequence). The CDR3 protein is CASSLAGSANTGELFF. CDR3 DNA sequence: TGTGCCAGCAGCTTGGCCGGGAGCGCAAACACCGGGGAGCTGTTTTTT.

In this sample, this clone turned up a few times. The J gene is TRBJ2-1, the V gene TRBV9, with 8 positions matching TRBD2. V was clipped by 7 bases and J by 4 bases; unmatched bases: 10. Germline CDR1 is SGDLS and CDR2 is YYNGEE. The CDR3 runs to 15 residues. The CDR3 DNA is TGTGCCAGCCAGGGCGGGGGGCGAGATTACAATGAGCAGTTCTTC. Translating it yields CASQGGGRDYNEQFF.

The rearrangement joins TRBV4-3 to TRBJ2-7; 10 bases map to TRBD2. The V gene end was trimmed by 3 bases and the J gene end by 4 bases; junction bases not matched to a gene: 9. The V gene's germline CDR1 is LGHNA and CDR2 YSLEER. The CDR3 contains 16 residues. The CDR3 loop reads CASSHTVSGGRYEQYF. CDR3 DNA: TGCGCCAGCAGCCACACGGTTAGCGGGGGGAGGTACGAGCAGTACTTC.